The 17 T cell receptor beta chains reported below all come from one sample, sequenced in a study of T cells in localized non-small cell lung cancer. Profiling relied on immunoSEQ multiplex PCR, and the TCRdb table lists in-frame clones only, not all of them. The table has tens of thousands of clones, 86% seen once. The sample consisted of peripheral blood, taken before any cancer treatment. The receptors originated from a woman between 18 and 49 years old with stage III lung adenocarcinoma.

The CDR3 DNA reads TGTGCCAGCACCCCAGGGCAGGGAGAGAACACTGAAGCTTTCTTT. Amino acid sequence: CASTPGQGENTEAFF. V is TRBV7-8 and J is TRBJ1-1, with D tentatively TRBD1 (5 bases). The CDR3 covers 15 residues. V lost 7 bases and J lost 1, with 16 bases in between. CDR1 is SGHVS and CDR2 is FQNEAQ in the germline V gene.

The CDR3 loop reads CASRDTAGPSYEQYF. In nucleotides, the CDR3 is TGTGCCAGCAGAGACACAGCGGGTCCCTCCTACGAGCAGTACTTC. The genes are TRBV5-4 and TRBJ2-7; a possible D gene is TRBD2 (6 bases). Trimming stripped 5 bases from V and 0 bases from J, with 15 bases between. Per the germline V gene, CDR1 is SGHNT and CDR2 is YYREEE (reference sequence). The CDR3 totals 15 residues.

The V call is TRBV7-2, the J call TRBJ2-2; the D is unclear. The CDR3 loop spans 12 amino acids. CDR1 and CDR2 from the germline V gene are SGHTA and FQGNSA. The germline V and J ends were trimmed by 4 bases and 6 bases, with 6 bases remaining between them. CDR3 residues: CASSSPPGELFF. In nucleotides, the CDR3 is TGTGCCAGCAGCTCTCCCCCCGGGGAGCTGTTTTTT.

The V gene is TRBV6-1, the J gene TRBJ2-7; D may match TRBD1 or TRBD2 (5 bases each). The CDR3 spans 14 residues. V lost 6 bases and J lost 3, with 15 bases in between. Germline CDR1 reads MNHNS; CDR2 reads SASEGT. The CDR3 sequence is CASSLWDRDYEQYF. Written as DNA, the CDR3 is TGTGCCAGCAGCCTTTGGGACCGAGACTACGAGCAGTACTTC.

The chain combines TRBV4-1 with TRBJ1-4; perhaps TRBD1 as D (5 bases). This CDR3 is built from 15 residues. The germline CDR1 and CDR2 sequences are MGHRA and YSYEKL. Trimming took off 1 base at V and 8 bases at J, with 14 bases between the two ends. CDR3 region: CASSQVLGSGEKLFF. CDR3 DNA: TGCGCCAGCAGCCAAGTACTTGGCTCAGGGGAAAAACTGTTTTTT.

This rearrangement joins TRBV4-1 to TRBJ2-3; 15 bases fit TRBD2. Trimming removed 4 bases from V and 4 bases from J; junction bases left unmatched: 9. CDR1 is MGHRA, CDR2 YSYEKL, per germline. The CDR3 runs 18 residues. Written as DNA, the CDR3 is TGCGCCAGCAGCCCTCTTGGACTAGCGGGGGGGCCAGCAGATACGCAGTATTTT. This translates into CASSPLGLAGGPADTQYF.

This chain links TRBV5-1 with TRBJ2-6, with D uncertain. This CDR3 has 17 amino acids. CDR1 and CDR2 from the germline V gene are SGHRS and YFSETQ. Trimming took 7 bases from V and 5 from J, leaving 22 bases between them. Here the CDR3 DNA reads TGCGCCAGCTGGTCTACATCGGTTCAAAGTCGGGCCAACGTCCTGACTTTC. It is translated as CASWSTSVQSRANVLTF.

The DNA of the CDR3 is TGTGCCAGCAGCTTAGGTGGGACAGGGGACTACGAGCAGTACTTC. This translates into CASSLGGTGDYEQYF. The chain joins TRBV5-6 to TRBJ2-7, with 10 bases identical to TRBD1. The length of the CDR3 is 15 residues. J lost 3 bases, V lost 2 bases, and 5 bases had no gene match. Germline loops: CDR1 SGHDT, CDR2 YYEEEE.

The rearrangement uses TRBV5-4 and TRBJ2-7; 16 bases agree with TRBD2. Germline V gene data show CDR1 as SGHNT and CDR2 as YYREEE (reference sequence). V dropped 0 bases and J dropped 4; count of bases not matched to a gene: 10. This CDR3 contains 19 residues. Here the CDR3 DNA reads TGTGCCAGCAGCTTGGGTGGGACTAGCGGGGGGGCACAGGTTTACGAGCAGTACTTC. Translation: CASSLGGTSGGAQVYEQYF.

The chain joins TRBV5-4 to TRBJ2-5; TRBD2 agrees at 14 bases. Germline V gene data show CDR1 as SGHNT and CDR2 as YYREEE (reference sequence). V gave up 4 bases and J gave up 5 bases; unmatched junction bases: 7. The CDR3 contains 16 residues. This CDR3 reads CASSRPTSGGAETQYF. CDR3 coding DNA: TGTGCCAGCAGCCGCCCGACTAGCGGGGGGGCGGAGACCCAGTACTTC.

CDR3 protein: CASSYRDRGTGELFF. The CDR3 DNA follows: TGTGCCAGCTCCTACCGGGACAGGGGAACCGGGGAGCTGTTTTTT. The genes are TRBV6-1 and TRBJ2-2, with 10 bases identical to TRBD1. CDR1 is MNHNS, CDR2 SASEGT, per germline. V lost 8 bases to trimming and J lost 5 bases; unmatched junction nucleotides: 8. The CDR3 extends over 15 amino acids.

The chain is built from TRBV13 and TRBJ2-5; 8 nucleotides line up with TRBD1. The CDR3 covers 17 residues. Germline V gene data show CDR1 as PRHDT and CDR2 as FYEKMQ (reference sequence). The J segment lost 4 bases and the V segment lost 0 bases, leaving 10 bases of the junction unmatched. In DNA form, the CDR3 reads TGTGCCAGCAGCTTAGGCCAGGGGGCGGTAAGAAGAGAGACCCAGTACTTC. Residues: CASSLGQGAVRRETQYF.

Here the CDR3 reads CASSLARGHNSPLHF. CDR3 DNA: TGTGCCAGCAGCTTAGCCAGGGGGCACAATTCACCCCTCCACTTT. The chain carries TRBV11-2 and TRBJ1-6, with TRBD1 matching over 8 bases. Germline CDR1 SGHAT, CDR2 FQNNGV. The CDR3 sequence is 15 residues long. V was pared by 1 base and J by 7 bases, with 3 bases of the junction left unmatched.

The V and J genes are TRBV5-6 and TRBJ1-2; D remains ambiguous. The CDR3 runs to 15 residues. Germline V gene data show CDR1 as SGHDT and CDR2 as YYEEEE. V was shortened by 7 bases and J by 4 bases, with 20 bases between the two germline ends. The CDR3 loop is CASGRPSRKTYGYTF. The CDR3 DNA is TGTGCCAGCGGCAGACCTAGTCGAAAGACCTATGGCTACACCTTC.

This chain connects TRBV5-4 to TRBJ2-1; 8 nucleotides agree with TRBD2. The trim removed 4 bases at V and 4 bases at J, leaving 7 bases unmatched. This CDR3 is built from 15 residues. CDR1 and CDR2 (germline): SGHNT, YYREEE (reference sequence). The CDR3 nucleotides are TGTGCCAGCAGCGCAGCGGGGGTGATATACAATGAGCAGTTCTTC. Translation gives CASSAAGVIYNEQFF. Full variable domain (missing parts from reference TRBV5-4 and TRBJ2-1): ETGVTQSPTHLIKTRGQQVTLRCSSQSGHNTVSWYQQALGQGPQFIFQYYREEENGRGNFPPRFSGLQFPNYSSELNVNALELDDSALYLCASSAAGVIYNEQFFGPGTRLTVL.

The chain combines TRBV28 with TRBJ2-7; D call uncertain. CDR1 MDHEN and CDR2 SYDVKM come from the germline V gene. CDR3 length: 15 residues. V gave up 6 bases and J gave up 4 bases, with 19 bases separating them. The CDR3 DNA follows: TGTGCCAGCAGCGCCATCCTAGTCACCCGATACGAGCAGTACTTC. It encodes CASSAILVTRYEQYF.

The V gene is TRBV29-1, the J gene TRBJ1-1; tentative D call: TRBD1 (6 bases). The CDR3 runs to 15 residues. V lost 3 bases and J lost 7, with 21 bases in between. Per germline, CDR1 SQVTM and CDR2 ANQGSEA. The CDR3 loop is CSVETQGGARDEAFF. For the CDR3, the DNA is TGCAGCGTTGAGACCCAAGGGGGGGCTCGGGATGAAGCTTTCTTT.